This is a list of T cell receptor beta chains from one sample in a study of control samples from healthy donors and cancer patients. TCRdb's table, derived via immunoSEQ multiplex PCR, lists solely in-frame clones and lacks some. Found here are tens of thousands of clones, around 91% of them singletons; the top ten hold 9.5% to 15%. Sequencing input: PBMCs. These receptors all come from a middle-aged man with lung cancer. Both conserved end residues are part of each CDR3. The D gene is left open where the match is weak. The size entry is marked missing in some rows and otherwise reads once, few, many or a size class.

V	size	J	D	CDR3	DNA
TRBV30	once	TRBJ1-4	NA	CAWSVGQGNEKLFF	TGTGCCTGGAGTGTGGGGCAGGGAAATGAAAAACTGTTTTTT
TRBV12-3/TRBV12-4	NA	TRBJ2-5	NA	CASSLSPVQTQYF	TGTGCCAGCAGCCTCAGCCCTGTGCAGACCCAGTACTTC
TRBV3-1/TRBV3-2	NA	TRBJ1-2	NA	CASSQGGIGYGYTF	TGTGCCAGCAGCCAAGGAGGGATCGGCTATGGCTACACCTTC
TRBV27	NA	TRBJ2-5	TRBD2	CASSWRGEETQYF	TGTGCCAGCAGTTGGCGGGGGGAAGAGACCCAGTACTTC
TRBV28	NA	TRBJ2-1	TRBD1	CASKGTGGYNEQFF	TGTGCCAGCAAGGGGACAGGGGGCTACAATGAGCAGTTCTTC
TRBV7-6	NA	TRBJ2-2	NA	CASSKQTGSGELFF	TGTGCCAGCAGCAAACAAACAGGGTCCGGGGAGCTGTTTTTT
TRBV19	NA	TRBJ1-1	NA	CASSSVDTEAFF	TGTGCCAGTAGTTCCGTGGACACTGAAGCTTTCTTT
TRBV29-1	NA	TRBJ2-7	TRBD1	CSVYDRGLVEQYF	TGCAGCGTCTACGACAGGGGGCTCGTCGAGCAGTACTTC
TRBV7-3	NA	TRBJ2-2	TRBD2	CASTRSGGGNTGELFF	TGTGCCAGCACCCGCTCCGGCGGGGGGAACACCGGGGAGCTGTTTTTT
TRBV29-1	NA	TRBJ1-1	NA	CSVEVSSLNTEAFF	TGCAGCGTTGAGGTGTCCAGCTTGAACACTGAAGCTTTCTTT
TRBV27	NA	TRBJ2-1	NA	CASSLGGLVRNEQFF	TGTGCCAGCAGTTTAGGGGGGTTGGTAAGGAATGAGCAGTTCTTC
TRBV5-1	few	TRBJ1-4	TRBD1	CASSGTPRDSEKLFF	TGCGCCAGCAGCGGCACCCCTCGGGACAGCGAAAAACTGTTTTTT
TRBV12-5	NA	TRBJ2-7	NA	CASGLKTWGTTYF	TGTGCTAGTGGCCTGAAGACATGGGGAACTACATACTTC
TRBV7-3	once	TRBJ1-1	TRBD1	CASSSKTGAMVTEAFF	TGTGCCAGCAGCTCAAAGACAGGGGCGATGGTCACTGAAGCTTTCTTT
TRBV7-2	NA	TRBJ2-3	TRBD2	CASRGVRTDTQYF	TGTGCCAGTCGGGGGGTGCGCACAGATACGCAGTATTTT
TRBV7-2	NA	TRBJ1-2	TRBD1	CASSSAGDRWSGGYTF	TGTGCCAGCAGCTCGGCCGGGGACAGGTGGAGCGGCGGCTACACCTTC
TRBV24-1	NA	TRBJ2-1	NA	CATSEPTYNEQFF	TGTGCCACCAGTGAGCCGACCTACAATGAGCAGTTCTTC
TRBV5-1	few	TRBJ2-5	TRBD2	CASSLVPAGGQETQYF	TGCGCCAGCAGCTTGGTTCCAGCGGGGGGGCAAGAGACCCAGTACTTC
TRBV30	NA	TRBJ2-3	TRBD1	CAWSEQGATDTQYF	TGTGCCTGGAGTGAACAGGGGGCGACAGATACGCAGTATTTT
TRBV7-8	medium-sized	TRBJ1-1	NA	CASSFSVEAFF	TGTGCCAGCAGCTTTTCCGTTGAAGCTTTCTTT
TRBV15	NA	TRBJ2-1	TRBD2	CATSVGSGGKREQFF	TGTGCCACCAGCGTTGGTAGCGGGGGAAAGCGGGAGCAGTTCTTC
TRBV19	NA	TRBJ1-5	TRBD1	CASTKYTGQGRQPQHF	TGTGCCAGTACCAAATACACGGGACAGGGTCGTCAGCCCCAGCATTTT
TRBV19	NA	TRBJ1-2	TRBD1	CASKETGLGGYTF	TGTGCCAGTAAAGAGACAGGGCTGGGGGGCTACACCTTC
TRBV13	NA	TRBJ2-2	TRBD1	CASSAEGQDTGELFF	TGTGCCAGCAGCGCAGAGGGACAGGACACCGGGGAGCTGTTTTTT
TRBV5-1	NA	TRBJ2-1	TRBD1	CASSSGRQGNEQFF	TGCGCCAGCAGCTCGGGCCGACAGGGCAATGAGCAGTTCTTC
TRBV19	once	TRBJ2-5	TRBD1	CASSISRGLETQYF	TGTGCCAGTAGTATATCAAGGGGGCTTGAGACCCAGTACTTC
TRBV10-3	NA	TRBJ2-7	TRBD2	CAISGTSGDEQYF	TGTGCCATCAGTGGTACTAGCGGGGACGAGCAGTACTTC
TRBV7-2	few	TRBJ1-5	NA	CASSPDDQPQHF	TGTGCCAGCAGCCCTGACGATCAGCCCCAGCATTTT